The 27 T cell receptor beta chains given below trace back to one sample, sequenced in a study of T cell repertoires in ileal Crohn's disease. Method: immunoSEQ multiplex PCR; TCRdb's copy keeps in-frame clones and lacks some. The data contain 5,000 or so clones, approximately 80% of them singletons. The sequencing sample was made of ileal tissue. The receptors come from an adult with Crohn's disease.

This chain's CDR3 is CASSEAPTGSGANVLTF. The CDR3 nucleotides are TGTGCCAGCAGTGAAGCGCCGACAGGGTCTGGGGCCAACGTCCTGACTTTC. The rearrangement links TRBV6-1 to TRBJ2-6, with 7 bases fitting TRBD1. Germline trimming cut 0 bases from V and 1 base from J; bases unmatched to any gene: 3. The CDR3 extends over 17 amino acids. Germline loops: CDR1 MNHNS, CDR2 SASEGT.

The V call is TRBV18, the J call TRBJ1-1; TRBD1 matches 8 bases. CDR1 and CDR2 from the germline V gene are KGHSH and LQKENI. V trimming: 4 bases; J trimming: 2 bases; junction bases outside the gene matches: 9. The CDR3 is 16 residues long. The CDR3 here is CASSQDRAVKNTEAFF. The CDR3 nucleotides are TGTGCCAGCTCACAGGACAGGGCCGTTAAAAACACTGAAGCTTTCTTT.

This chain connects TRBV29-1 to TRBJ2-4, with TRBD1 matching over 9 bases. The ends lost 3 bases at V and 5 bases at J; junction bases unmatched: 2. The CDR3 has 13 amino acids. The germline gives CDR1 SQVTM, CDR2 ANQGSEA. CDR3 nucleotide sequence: TGCAGCGTTGAGCACAGGGGGCAAAACATTCAGTACTTC. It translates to CSVEHRGQNIQYF.

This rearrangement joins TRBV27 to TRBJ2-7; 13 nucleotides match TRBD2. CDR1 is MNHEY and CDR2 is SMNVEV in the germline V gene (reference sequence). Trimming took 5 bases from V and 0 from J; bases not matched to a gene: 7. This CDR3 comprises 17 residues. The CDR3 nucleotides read TGTGCCAGCAGTCGGACTAGCGGGAGCCTGAGCTCCTACGAGCAGTACTTC. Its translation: CASSRTSGSLSSYEQYF.

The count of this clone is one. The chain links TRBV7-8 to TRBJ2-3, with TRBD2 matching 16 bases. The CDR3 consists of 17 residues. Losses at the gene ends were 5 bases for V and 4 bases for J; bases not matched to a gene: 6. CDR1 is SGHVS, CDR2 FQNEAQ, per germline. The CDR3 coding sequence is TGTGCCAGCAGCAGAGGGACTAGCGGGAGGGAGTCAGATACGCAGTATTTT. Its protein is CASSRGTSGRESDTQYF.

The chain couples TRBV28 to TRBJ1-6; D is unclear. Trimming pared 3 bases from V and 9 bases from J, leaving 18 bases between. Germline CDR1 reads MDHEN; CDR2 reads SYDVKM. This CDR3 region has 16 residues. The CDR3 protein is CASSLPPSLAGSPLHF. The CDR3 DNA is TGTGCCAGCAGTTTGCCCCCCAGTCTGGCTGGTTCACCCCTCCACTTT.

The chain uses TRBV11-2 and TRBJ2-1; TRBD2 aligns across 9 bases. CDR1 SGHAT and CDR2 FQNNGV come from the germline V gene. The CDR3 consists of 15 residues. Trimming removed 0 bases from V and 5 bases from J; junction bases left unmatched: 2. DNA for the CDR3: TGTGCCAGCAGCTTAGATCTAGCGGGACACAATGAGCAGTTCTTC. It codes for CASSLDLAGHNEQFF. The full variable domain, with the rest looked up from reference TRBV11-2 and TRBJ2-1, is EAGVAQSPRYKIIEKRQSVAFWCNPISGHATLYWYQQILGQGPKLLIQFQNNGVVDDSQLPKDRFSAERLKGVDSTLKIQPAKLEDSAVYLCASSLDLAGHNEQFFGPGTRLTVL.

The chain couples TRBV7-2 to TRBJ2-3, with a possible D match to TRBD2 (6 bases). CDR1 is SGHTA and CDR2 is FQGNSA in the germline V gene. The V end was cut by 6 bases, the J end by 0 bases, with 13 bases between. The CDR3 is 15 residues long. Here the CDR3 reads CASSPSARSTDTQYF. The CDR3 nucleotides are TGTGCCAGCAGTCCTAGCGCAAGGAGCACAGATACGCAGTATTTT.

CDR3 in DNA: TGTGCCAGCAGTTACGGGGCAGGCAATCAGCCCCAGCATTTT. As protein: CASSYGAGNQPQHF. This chain uses TRBV6-5 with TRBJ1-5; weak D call: TRBD1 (5 bases). The CDR3 runs to 14 residues. Trimming left V 2 bases short and J 2 bases short, with 7 bases between. The V gene's germline CDR1 is MNHEY and CDR2 SVGAGI.

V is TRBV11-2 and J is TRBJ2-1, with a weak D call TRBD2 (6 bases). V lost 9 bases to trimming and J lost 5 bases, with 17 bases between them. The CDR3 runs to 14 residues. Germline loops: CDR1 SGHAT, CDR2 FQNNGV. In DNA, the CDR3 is TGTGCCAGGTGTGAGGGAGGCGAGCACAATGAGCAGTTCTTC. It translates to CARCEGGEHNEQFF.

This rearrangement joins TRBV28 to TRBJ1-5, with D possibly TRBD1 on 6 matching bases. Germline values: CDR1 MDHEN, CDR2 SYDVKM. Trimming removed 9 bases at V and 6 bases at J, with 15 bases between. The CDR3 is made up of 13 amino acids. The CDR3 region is CASIWGPGQPQHF. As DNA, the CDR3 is TGTGCCAGTATTTGGGGGCCGGGTCAGCCCCAGCATTTT.

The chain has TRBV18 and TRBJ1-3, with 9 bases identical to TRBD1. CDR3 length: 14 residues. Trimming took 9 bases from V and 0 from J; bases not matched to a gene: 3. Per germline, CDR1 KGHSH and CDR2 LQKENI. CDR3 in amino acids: CASRQGDSGNTIYF. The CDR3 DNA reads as TGTGCCAGTCGACAGGGGGACTCTGGAAACACCATATATTTT.

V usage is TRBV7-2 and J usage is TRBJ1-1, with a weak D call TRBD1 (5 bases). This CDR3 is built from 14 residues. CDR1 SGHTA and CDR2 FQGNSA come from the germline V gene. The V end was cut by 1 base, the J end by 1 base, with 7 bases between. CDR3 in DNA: TGTGCCAGCAGCTTAGTCAGGGCGAACACTGAAGCTTTCTTT. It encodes CASSLVRANTEAFF.

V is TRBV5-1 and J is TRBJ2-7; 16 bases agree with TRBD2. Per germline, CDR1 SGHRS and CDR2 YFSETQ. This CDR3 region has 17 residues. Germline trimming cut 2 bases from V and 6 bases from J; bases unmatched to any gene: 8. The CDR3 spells CASSFGTSGRVKVEQYF. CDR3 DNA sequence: TGCGCCAGCAGCTTTGGGACTAGCGGGAGGGTTAAGGTCGAGCAGTACTTC.

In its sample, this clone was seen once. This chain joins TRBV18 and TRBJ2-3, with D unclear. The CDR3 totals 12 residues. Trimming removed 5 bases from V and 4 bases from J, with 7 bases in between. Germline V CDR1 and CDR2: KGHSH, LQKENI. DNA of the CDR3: TGTGCCAGCTCATCACGCGCAGATACGCAGTATTTT. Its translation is CASSSRADTQYF. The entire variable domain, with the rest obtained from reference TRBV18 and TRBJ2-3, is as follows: NAGVMQNPRHLVRRRGQEARLRCSPMKGHSHVYWYRQLPEEGLKFMVYLQKENIIDESGMPKERFSAEFPKEGPSILRIQQVVRGDSAAYFCASSSRADTQYFGPGTRLTVL.

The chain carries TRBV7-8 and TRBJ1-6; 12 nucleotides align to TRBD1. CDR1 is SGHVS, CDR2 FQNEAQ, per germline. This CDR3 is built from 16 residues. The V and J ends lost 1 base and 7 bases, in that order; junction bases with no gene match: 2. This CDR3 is CASSLEGQGANSPLHF. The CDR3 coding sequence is TGTGCCAGCAGCTTAGAGGGACAGGGGGCGAATTCACCCCTCCACTTT.

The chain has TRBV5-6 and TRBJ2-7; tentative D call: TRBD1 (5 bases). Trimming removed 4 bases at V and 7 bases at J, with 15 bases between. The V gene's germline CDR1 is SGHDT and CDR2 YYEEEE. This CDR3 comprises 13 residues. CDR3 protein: CASSRPRGLEQYF. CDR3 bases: TGTGCCAGCAGCCGACCTAGGGGCCTAGAGCAGTACTTC. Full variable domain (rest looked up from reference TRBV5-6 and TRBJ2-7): DAGVTQSPTHLIKTRGQQVTLRCSPKSGHDTVSWYQQALGQGPQFIFQYYEEEERQRGNFPDRFSGHQFPNYSSELNVNALLLGDSALYLCASSRPRGLEQYFGPGTRLTVT.

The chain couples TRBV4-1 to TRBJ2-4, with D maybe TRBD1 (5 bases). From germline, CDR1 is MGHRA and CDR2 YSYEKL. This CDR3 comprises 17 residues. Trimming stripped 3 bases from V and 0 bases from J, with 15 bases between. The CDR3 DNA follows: TGCGCCAGCAGCCAGATGCCCCAGGGTCTAGCCAAAAACATTCAGTACTTC. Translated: CASSQMPQGLAKNIQYF.

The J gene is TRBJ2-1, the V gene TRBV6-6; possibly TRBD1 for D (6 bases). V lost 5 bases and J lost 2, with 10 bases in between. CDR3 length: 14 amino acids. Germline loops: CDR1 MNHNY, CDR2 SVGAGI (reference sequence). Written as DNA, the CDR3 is TGTGCCAGCAGTGGCGGACAGACCTACAATGAGCAGTTCTTC. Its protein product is CASSGGQTYNEQFF.

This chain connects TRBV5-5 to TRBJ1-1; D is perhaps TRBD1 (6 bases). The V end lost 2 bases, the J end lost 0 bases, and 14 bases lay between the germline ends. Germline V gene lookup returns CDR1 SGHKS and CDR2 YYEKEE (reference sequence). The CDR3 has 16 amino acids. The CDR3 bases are TGTGCCAGCAGCTTTGGGGGCATGCGGGTGAACACTGAAGCTTTCTTT. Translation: CASSFGGMRVNTEAFF. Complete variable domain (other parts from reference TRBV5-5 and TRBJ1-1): DAGVTQSPTHLIKTRGQQVTLRCSPISGHKSVSWYQQVLGQGPQFIFQYYEKEERGRGNFPDRFSARQFPNYSSELNVNALLLGDSALYLCASSFGGMRVNTEAFFGQGTRLTVV.

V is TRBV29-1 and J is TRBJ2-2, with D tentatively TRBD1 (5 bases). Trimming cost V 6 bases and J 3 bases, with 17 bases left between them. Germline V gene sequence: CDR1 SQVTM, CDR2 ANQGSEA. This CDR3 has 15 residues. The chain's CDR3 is CSVVRVGADTGELFF. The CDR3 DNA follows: TGCAGCGTGGTCAGGGTTGGCGCGGACACCGGGGAGCTGTTTTTT.

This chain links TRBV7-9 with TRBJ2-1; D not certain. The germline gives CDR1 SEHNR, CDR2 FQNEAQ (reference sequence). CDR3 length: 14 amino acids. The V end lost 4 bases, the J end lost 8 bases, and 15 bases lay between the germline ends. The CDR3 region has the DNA TGTGCCAGCAGCTCACACCTAGGCTGGTATGAGCAGTTCTTC. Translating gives CASSSHLGWYEQFF.

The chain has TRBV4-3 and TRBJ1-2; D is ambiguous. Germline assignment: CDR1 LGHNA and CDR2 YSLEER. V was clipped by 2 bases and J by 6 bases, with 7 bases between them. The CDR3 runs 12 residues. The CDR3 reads CASSQSGDGYTF. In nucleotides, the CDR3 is TGCGCCAGCAGCCAATCCGGGGATGGCTACACCTTC.

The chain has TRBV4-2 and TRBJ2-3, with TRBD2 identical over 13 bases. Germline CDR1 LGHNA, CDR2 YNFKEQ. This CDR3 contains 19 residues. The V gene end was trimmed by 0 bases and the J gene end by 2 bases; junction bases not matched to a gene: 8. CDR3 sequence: CASSQEGTSGNPTTDTQYF. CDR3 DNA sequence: TGTGCCAGCAGCCAAGAGGGGACTAGCGGGAACCCCACCACAGATACGCAGTATTTT.

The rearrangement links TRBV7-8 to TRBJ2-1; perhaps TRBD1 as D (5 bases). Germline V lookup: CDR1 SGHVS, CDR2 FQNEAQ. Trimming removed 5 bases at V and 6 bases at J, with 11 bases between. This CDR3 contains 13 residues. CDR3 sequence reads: CASSAYQGNEQFF. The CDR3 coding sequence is TGTGCCAGCAGCGCCTACCAGGGCAATGAGCAGTTCTTC.

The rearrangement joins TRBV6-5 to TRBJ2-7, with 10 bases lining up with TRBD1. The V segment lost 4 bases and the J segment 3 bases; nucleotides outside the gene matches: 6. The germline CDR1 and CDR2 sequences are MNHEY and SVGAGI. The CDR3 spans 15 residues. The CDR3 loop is CASSSGTGEIYEQYF. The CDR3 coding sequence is TGTGCCAGCAGTTCCGGGACAGGGGAAATCTACGAGCAGTACTTC.

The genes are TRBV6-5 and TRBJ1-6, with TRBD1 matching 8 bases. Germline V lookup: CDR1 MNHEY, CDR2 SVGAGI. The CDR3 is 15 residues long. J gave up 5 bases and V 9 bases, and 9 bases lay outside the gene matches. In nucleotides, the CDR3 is TGTGCCAGTAAAAGGGGGGACAGGCATAATTCACCCCTCCACTTT. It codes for CASKRGDRHNSPLHF.